Presented here are 30 T cell receptor beta chains from one specimen sequenced in a study of blood T cells in healthy people across ages. Primed by a sample-barcoded 5' primer and a J-beta primer mix, a second PCR proceeded for about 7 to 11 cycles. One entry per CDR3 protein results from TCRdb running MiXCR on the 5' RACE reads. The repertoire holds over a million distinct CDR3 sequences, under 30% seen once, with about 0.8% in the top ten. These sequences were also reported in another study, on T cells of mothers and their children.

The specimen sequenced was blood. These receptor sequences come from a girl aged 2 to 10 in good health.

This clonotype was observed a few times. The chain joins TRBV28 to TRBJ2-1; 9 bases are a match to TRBD1. V dropped 6 bases and J dropped 4; count of bases not matched to a gene: 10. CDR1 is MDHEN and CDR2 is SYDVKM in the germline V gene. This CDR3 contains 16 residues. CDR3 residues: CASRNRGPLIYNEQFF. In DNA, the CDR3 is TGTGCCAGCAGAAACAGGGGGCCCTTGATATACAATGAGCAGTTCTTC.

CDR3 in amino acids: CSARDASSYNEQFF. The CDR3, as DNA: TGCAGTGCCCGAGATGCAAGCTCCTACAATGAGCAGTTCTTC. The chain uses TRBV20-1 and TRBJ2-1; no clear D. Between the trimmed V and J ends, which lost 6 bases and 0 bases, there was a span of 12 bases. Germline CDR1 and CDR2: DFQATT and SNEGSKA (reference sequence). The CDR3 has 14 residues.

The sample holds a few counts of this clonotype. The chain carries TRBV7-2 and TRBJ2-3; perhaps TRBD2 as D (5 bases). In germline, CDR1 is SGHTA, CDR2 FQGNSA. The CDR3 has 13 residues. Trimming removed 4 bases from V and 6 bases from J, with 11 bases in between. The CDR3 sequence: CASSWVPGDTQYF. The CDR3 bases are TGTGCCAGCAGCTGGGTTCCGGGGGATACGCAGTATTTT.

This chain uses TRBV29-1 with TRBJ2-1; 11 bases agree with TRBD2. The V gene's germline CDR1 is SQVTM and CDR2 ANQGSEA. Trimming cost V 6 bases and J 7 bases; bases outside gene matches: 11. The CDR3 loop spans 15 amino acids. CDR3 sequence (DNA): TGCAGCGTGGGATATCGACTAGCGGGATTTAATGAGCAGTTCTTC. Amino acid sequence: CSVGYRLAGFNEQFF.

The chain uses TRBV11-2 and TRBJ2-5; 8 nucleotides agree with TRBD1. Per the germline V gene, CDR1 is SGHAT and CDR2 is FQNNGV. The CDR3 extends over 16 amino acids. J was trimmed by 10 bases and V by 6 bases; bases with no gene match: 19. The CDR3 here is CASSPTMDRAHWRQYF. CDR3 in DNA: TGTGCCAGCAGTCCAACAATGGACAGGGCACACTGGCGCCAGTACTTC.

This clonotype showed up just a few times. The chain links TRBV28 to TRBJ1-5; D might be TRBD1 (6 bases). There are 16 residues in the CDR3. CDR1 MDHEN and CDR2 SYDVKM come from the germline V gene. V dropped 5 bases and J dropped 0 bases, with 14 bases sitting between them. The CDR3 DNA sequence: TGTGCCAGCAGTCTTCTAGGACAGTTTAGCAATCAGCCCCAGCATTTT. Protein product: CASSLLGQFSNQPQHF.

A few counts support this clonotype. The V and J genes are TRBV3-1 and TRBJ2-5; no firm D call. Gene TRBJ2-7 matches the end of the DNA better, so the J call may be wrong. The CDR3 spans 14 residues. The germline V gene has CDR1 LGHDT and CDR2 YNNKEL (reference sequence). The CDR3 sequence is CASSQDARTYEQYF. CDR3 bases: TGTGCCAGCAGCCAAGATGCCAGGACGTACGAGCAGTACTTC.

This sequence joins TRBV9 and TRBJ2-3; TRBD2 might be the D (7 bases). There are 16 residues in the CDR3. Looked up from germline, CDR1 is SGDLS and CDR2 is YYNGEE. Trimming shortened V by 2 bases and J by 6 bases, and 19 bases separated the two germline ends. CDR3 sequence: CASSVIGGQTTDTQYF. Written as DNA, the CDR3 is TGTGCCAGCAGCGTTATCGGGGGGCAAACAACTGATACGCAGTATTTT.

In the case of this clonotype: One junction end disagrees with the germline gene, perhaps due to a read error. This rearrangement joins TRBV11-2 to TRBJ2-5; TRBD1 agrees at 11 bases. Per germline, CDR1 SGHAT and CDR2 FQNNGV. CDR3 length: 14 amino acids. The CDR3: CASSRTGGWETPYF. DNA of the CDR3: TGTGCCAGCAGCAGGACAGGGGGCTGGGAGACCCCGTACTTC.

This clonotype was seen a few times. The chain has TRBV7-2 and TRBJ1-4; D ambiguous. The germline CDR1 and CDR2 sequences are SGHTA and FQGNSA. CDR3 size: 14 residues. V dropped 1 base and J dropped 3 bases, with 6 bases sitting between them. The CDR3 region is CASSLGSANEKLFF. CDR3 in DNA: TGTGCCAGCAGCTTAGGTTCAGCTAATGAAAAACTGTTTTTT. The complete variable domain, with remaining parts taken from reference TRBV7-2 and TRBJ1-4, reads GAGVSQSPSNKVTEKGKDVELRCDPISGHTALYWYRQSLGQGLEFLIYFQGNSAPDKSGLPSDRFSAERTGGSVSTLTIQRTQQEDSAVYLCASSLGSANEKLFFGSGTQLSVL.

In this sample, this clonotype turned up a few times. V is TRBV7-2 and J is TRBJ1-2; D might be TRBD1 (5 bases). The length of the CDR3 is 14 residues. V was shortened by 3 bases and J by 4 bases, with 12 bases between the two germline ends. The germline CDR1 and CDR2 sequences are SGHTA and FQGNSA. CDR3 sequence (DNA): TGTGCCAGCAGCTTGGACATAGGCTCCTATGGCTACACCTTC. Translation: CASSLDIGSYGYTF. The variable domain in full, with the rest retrieved from reference TRBV7-2 and TRBJ1-2, is GAGVSQSPSNKVTEKGKDVELRCDPISGHTALYWYRQSLGQGLEFLIYFQGNSAPDKSGLPSDRFSAERTGGSVSTLTIQRTQQEDSAVYLCASSLDIGSYGYTFGSGTRLTVV.

This chain connects TRBV28 to TRBJ2-5; D may correspond to TRBD1 or TRBD2 (7 bases each). Germline V gives CDR1 MDHEN, CDR2 SYDVKM. The germline V and J ends were trimmed by 5 bases and 6 bases, with 19 bases remaining between them. The CDR3 totals 15 residues. In DNA, the CDR3 is TGTGCCAGCAGTCCTGAACAGGGGAGGGGGAAGACCCAGTACTTC. Translated: CASSPEQGRGKTQYF.

This clonotype was detected a few times. The chain recombines TRBV21-1 with TRBJ2-3; the D segment call TRBD2 is taken from the table without a DNA check. TRBV21-1 counts as a pseudogene. The CDR3 loop spans 17 amino acids. As DNA, the CDR3 is TGTGCCAGCAGCAAAGGTTTAGGGGGAGTTTTAACAGATACGCAGTATTTT. This encodes CASSKGLGGVLTDTQYF.

The CDR3 spells CASSSGTPLGVGSWEQYF. Written as DNA, the CDR3 is TGTGCCAGCAGCTCCGGGACTCCCCTCGGTGTCGGGTCGTGGGAGCAGTACTTC. The chain has TRBV7-6 and TRBJ2-7; perhaps TRBD2 as D (6 bases). Germline CDR1 reads SGHVS; CDR2 reads FNYEAQ. The germline V and J ends were trimmed by 4 bases and 7 bases, with 29 bases remaining between them. The CDR3 extends over 18 amino acids.

The chain uses TRBV7-3 and TRBJ2-5, with D perhaps TRBD2 (5 bases). The J call may be in error: the DNA end matches TRBJ2-1 better. CDR3 length: 13 amino acids. Germline CDR1 and CDR2: SGHTA and FQGTGA. The CDR3: CASSYGPADEQFF. CDR3 nucleotide sequence: TGTGCCAGCAGCTACGGGCCAGCGGATGAGCAGTTCTTC.

J is TRBJ1-2 and V is TRBV28; D is undetermined. The CDR3 runs 15 residues. From germline, CDR1 is MDHEN and CDR2 SYDVKM. V dropped 8 bases and J dropped 1 base, with 17 bases sitting between them. CDR3 sequence reads: CASAQSDNNNYGYTF. CDR3 nucleotides: TGTGCCAGCGCCCAAAGCGACAACAATAACTATGGCTACACCTTC.

The chain is built from TRBV12-3 or TRBV12-4 and TRBJ2-3; 9 bases map to TRBD2. CDR3 length: 15 amino acids. The ends lost 5 bases at V and 2 bases at J; junction bases unmatched: 5. The CDR3 loop is CASSVVAGDTDTQYF. As DNA, the CDR3 is TGTGCCAGCAGTGTTGTAGCGGGAGACACAGATACGCAGTATTTT.

This clonotype was recorded a few times. The rearrangement uses TRBV24-1 and TRBJ2-5, with no clear D. The J call may be incorrect, as the DNA end agrees better with TRBJ2-1. Germline CDR1 and CDR2: KGHDR and SFDVKD. The CDR3 is 12 residues long. Written as DNA, the CDR3 is TGTGCCACCAGTGGATGGAACAATGAGCAGTTCTTC. Translated, it gives CATSGWNNEQFF.

This clonotype appeared a few times. This sequence joins TRBV4-1 and TRBJ2-4; 7 bases are a match to TRBD1. This CDR3 comprises 15 residues. From germline, CDR1 is MGHRA and CDR2 YSYEKL. The V and J ends lost 0 bases and 8 bases, in that order; junction bases with no gene match: 7. CDR3 DNA sequence: TGCGCCAGCAGCCAAGAGTCAGGGGGAGTACACATTCAGTACTTC. This codes for CASSQESGGVHIQYF.

V usage is TRBV9 and J usage is TRBJ2-2; no clear D gene. The CDR3 totals 17 residues. Trimming pared 3 bases from V and 7 bases from J, leaving 22 bases between. The V gene's germline CDR1 is SGDLS and CDR2 YYNGEE. CDR3 sequence: CASSAAERWKLNGELFF. For the CDR3, the DNA is TGTGCCAGCAGCGCTGCGGAGCGTTGGAAGTTGAACGGGGAGCTGTTTTTT.

The chain joins TRBV11-1 to TRBJ2-5, with D possibly called TRBD1 or TRBD2 (6 bases each). The end of the DNA is better explained by TRBJ2-7, so the J call may be wrong. CDR3 length: 16 residues. Looked up from germline, CDR1 is SGHAT and CDR2 is FQDESV (reference sequence). This CDR3 reads CASSLTGGLDGHEQYF. CDR3 sequence (DNA): TGTGCCAGCAGCTTAACCGGGGGCCTCGATGGACACGAGCAGTACTTC.

The chain has TRBV9 and TRBJ2-5; perhaps D is TRBD1 or TRBD2 (5 bases each). This CDR3 is 14 amino acids long. Trimming took off 3 bases at V and 3 bases at J, with 12 bases between the two ends. Looked up from germline, CDR1 is SGDLS and CDR2 is YYNGEE. The CDR3 coding sequence is TGTGCCAGCAGCGAGGGACGGAGAGAAGAGACCCAGTACTTC. Its translation: CASSEGRREETQYF.

The V gene is TRBV7-9, the J gene TRBJ2-5; D ambiguous. The tail of the sequence fits TRBJ2-1 better, so the J call may be wrong. Germline CDR1 SEHNR, CDR2 FQNEAQ (reference sequence). The CDR3 totals 13 residues. The DNA of the CDR3 is TGTGCCGGGGAATGGAGCGCCTACAATGAGCAGTTCTTC. This translates into CAGEWSAYNEQFF.

The chain is built from TRBV3-1 and TRBJ1-1, with 8 bases matching TRBD1. Germline lookup yields CDR1 LGHDT and CDR2 YNNKEL (reference sequence). The CDR3 length is 14 residues. The J segment lost 4 bases and the V segment lost 1 base, leaving 2 bases of the junction unmatched. For the CDR3, the DNA is TGTGCCAGCAGCCAAGGGACAGGGATCACTGAAGCTTTCTTT. It is translated as CASSQGTGITEAFF.

This chain links TRBV28 with TRBJ2-7, with 8 bases lining up with TRBD1. CDR1 is MDHEN and CDR2 is SYDVKM in the germline V gene. V shed 2 bases, J shed 7 bases, and the junction held 10 bases outside the gene matches. There are 15 residues in the CDR3. The CDR3 protein is CASSLRYTGGLEQYF. CDR3 DNA: TGTGCCAGCAGTTTAAGATACACAGGGGGATTGGAGCAGTACTTC.

V gene TRBV7-2 combines with J gene TRBJ2-3; D is unresolved. The CDR3 contains 13 residues. V shed 3 bases and J shed 2 bases, with 6 bases lying between them. Germline V gives CDR1 SGHTA, CDR2 FQGNSA. CDR3 loop: CASSFSTTDTQYF. The CDR3, as DNA: TGTGCCAGCAGCTTTTCGACCACAGATACGCAGTATTTT.

The V and J genes are TRBV25-1 and TRBJ1-4; a weak D match, TRBD1 (6 bases). Trimming removed 1 base at V and 4 bases at J, with 10 bases between. The V gene's germline CDR1 is MGHDK and CDR2 SYGVNS. The CDR3 runs to 15 residues. The CDR3 region is CASSEWGGNNEKLFF. CDR3 sequence (DNA): TGTGCCAGCAGTGAATGGGGGGGCAATAATGAAAAACTGTTTTTT. The full variable domain, in which reference TRBV25-1 and TRBJ1-4 provide the parts outside the CDR3, is EADIYQTPRYLVIGTGKKITLECSQTMGHDKMYWYQQDPGMELHLIHYSYGVNSTEKGDLSSESTVSRIRTEHFPLTLESARPSHTSQYLCASSEWGGNNEKLFFGSGTQLSVL.

The chain uses TRBV7-9 and TRBJ2-1; D remains ambiguous. V was trimmed by 2 bases and J by 8 bases, leaving 13 bases between them. There are 14 residues in the CDR3. Germline values: CDR1 SEHNR, CDR2 FQNEAQ (reference sequence). This CDR3 reads CASSLNSFSDEQFF. In DNA, the CDR3 is TGTGCCAGCAGCTTAAATAGCTTTTCGGATGAGCAGTTCTTC. Using reference TRBV7-9 and TRBJ2-1 for the parts outside the CDR3, the full variable domain is DTGVSQNPRHKITKRGQNVTFRCDPISEHNRLYWYRQTLGQGPEFLTYFQNEAQLEKSRLLSDRFSAERPKGSFSTLEIQRTEQGDSAMYLCASSLNSFSDEQFFGPGTRLTVL.

V and J are TRBV28 and TRBJ2-7; D call uncertain. The CDR3 runs 14 residues. The V end lost 5 bases, the J end lost 1 base, and 12 bases lay between the germline ends. Germline V gene lookup returns CDR1 MDHEN and CDR2 SYDVKM. The CDR3 sequence: CASSLYRESYEQYF. The CDR3 DNA follows: TGTGCCAGCAGTCTCTATAGGGAATCCTACGAGCAGTACTTC.

This clonotype was detected a few times. The V gene is TRBV5-4, the J gene TRBJ2-5, with unresolved D. The V gene's germline CDR1 is SGHNT and CDR2 YYREEE (reference sequence). The CDR3 runs to 15 residues. V dropped 3 bases and J dropped 2 bases, with 14 bases sitting between them. CDR3 region: CASSSSRSAQETQYF. CDR3 bases: TGTGCCAGCAGCTCTTCTCGGAGCGCTCAAGAGACCCAGTACTTC.